This TCR beta chain was retrieved from a study of blood T cell repertoires in COVID-19. Study-level information: COVID-19 samples, acute and convalescent, were from the United States, Italy and Spain. In each case, the material was cDNA or gDNA derived from T cells, B-cell-depleted T cells, or PBMCs.

Authors' data handling: Using reference gene primer amplification, nucleated cell counts were estimated. Here immunoSEQ multiplex PCR was the method, and the copy in TCRdb shows in-frame clones only, minus some. D and trimming were read from the DNA, whereas the V and J calls and clone size are those reported in that table. The repertoire holds under 300,000 clones, with about 80% as singletons. With 3 bases clipped from V and 1 base from J, the junction kept 4 bases outside the gene matches. The CDR3 contains 15 residues. The germline V gene encodes CDR1 MGHRA and CDR2 YSYEKL. The V call is TRBV4-1, the J call TRBJ1-1, with 8 bases lining up with TRBD1. The sample was peripheral blood. The clonotype originates from an elderly woman with acute or convalescent COVID-19. CDR3 sequence: CASSHPDRANTEAFF. CDR3 nucleotide sequence: TGCGCCAGCAGCCACCCGGACAGGGCGAACACTGAAGCTTTCTTT.